This T cell receptor (beta chain) was retrieved from a study of human T cells and chemical hapten exposure (dated by TCRdb to the early 2020s). Context from the whole study: For sensitization, 2% DPC in acetone was applied to a roughly 2 cm by roughly 2 cm area of upper inner arm skin. Patch tests used Finn chambers with 0.01% DPC on the upper back, scored after 6 days by International Contact Dermatitis Research Group standards. This study followed changes in the peripheral blood TCR repertoire in vivo during primary and secondary sensitization of alopecia patients to the hapten diphenylcyclopropenone (DPC). Blood was sampled from patients pre-sensitization (week 0) and at 2, 6 and about 24 weeks after DPC sensitization. Libraries were combined into a pool for sequencing, and differences in TCR yield between samples came mainly from small differences in library volumes within the pool. Weekly therapeutic DPC doses were additionally applied to the scalp of patients throughout the roughly 25-week study period. For TCR sequencing, blood came from 25 to 35 alopecia patients at anywhere from one to four time points (pre-sensitization, 2, 6 and 24 weeks). Alopecia areata with under or over 50% scalp involvement, alopecia totalis and alopecia universalis were represented in the patient cohort, which was mostly female.

Explained via the paper, the time point label denotes: patch test 1, 2 weeks after DPC sensitization. Read against the paper, the sample's treatment or condition label means: therapeutic diphenylcyclopropenone sensitization with weekly scalp DPC. At every patch-test visit, the blood draw took place before the patch test was put on. Patients were considered eligible if aged 18 to 70, diagnosed with alopecia and deemed suitable for DPC therapy, and patients were excluded if pregnant. Total RNA was isolated from unfractionated whole blood collected in Tempus Blood RNA tubes. The junction shows trimming of 6 bases on V and 6 bases on J, plus 15 bases between the germline ends. The CDR3, cysteine through phenylalanine, is 14 amino acids long. Only CDR3 DNA remains: 42 bases, in frame from the first base. The CDR1 and CDR2 encoded by the germline V gene (reference sequence) are SEHNR and FQNEAQ. This clonotype came up many times. This clone's antigen is unknown. Base quality data are lacking; no much larger clone is found one base away.

Study-wide findings and limitations: Alopecia, a presumed autoimmune disease, was present in all patients, so the immune response of the patients might differ from that of healthy individuals. Repeated subsampling changed both the strength of the expansion versus patch-test correlation and the threshold at which that correlation became significant. Compared with pre-sensitization or healthy control sets, expanded TCRs formed significantly more large CDR3 similarity clusters, which is consistent with antigen-driven responses. A positive correlation was found between the number of PT1 expanded TCRs and patch test score, with significance reached at thresholds 8, 16 and 32 but not 4. No change with DPC sensitization was found in the number of TCRs above 1 in 1000 frequency, and no evidence of global repertoire structure alterations was found.

Library generation was performed with RACE. TCRdb lists the instrument as NextSeq 500. During library preparation, unique molecular identifiers were attached to individual cDNA molecules so that TCRs could be counted in a quantitative, reproducible way. Both TCR alpha and TCR beta chains were sequenced from each blood RNA sample. Turning to the authors' computational methods: Samples had a median of 95,638 TCRs, with a range from about 23,224 to 750,000. V, J and CDR3 annotation of the TCR reads was carried out using the Decombinator software suite. Every sample was subsampled to the same number of TCRs (28,000) for the PS versus PT1 abundance plots. TCRs were defined as expanded if absent before sensitization and observed at least eight times at the 2-week time point. In-frame beta chains were kept once TCRdb had trimmed the public reads at Q25 with fastp and called clones with MiXCR. Merged by CDR3 protein, the rows form single entries marked with the most common genes and DNA. The V and J calls shown here were made by TCRdb, not taken from the authors' results. The sample table contains 65,000 to 80,000 distinct CDR3 sequences; only one count was recorded for 10% of them. The top ten clonotypes cover approximately 1.4% of the sample.

The starting material was whole blood, obtained in connection with sensitization to the hapten diphenylcyclopropenone (DPC). This receptor was identified in a woman aged 45 to 65 with alopecia areata. Some clones in this sample may be carry-over from other donors' samples. The chain uses TRBV7-9 and TRBJ2-1; the D element could tentatively be TRBD1 or TRBD2, as 5 bases agree for each. The DNA reads TGTGCCAGCAGTTCCGAGGGGATTGGCAATGAGCAGTTCTTC. The resulting protein is CASSSEGIGNEQFF.